The entry below gives a single TCR beta chain sequence along with its context. The data were obtained in a study of blood T cell repertoires in COVID-19. Study-level information: Sites in the United States, Italy and Spain provided acute and convalescent COVID-19 samples.

All enrollees were about 18 to 89 years old and from about 24 US areas. Cohorts were assigned according to the clinical history that participants reported. Original processing notes: Nucleated cell counts were estimated from reference gene primer amplification. Clones were sequenced by immunoSEQ multiplex PCR, and TCRdb holds only the in-frame ones, with some missing. V and J calls plus clone size are reproduced from that table; the DNA served to infer D and trimming. This table has about 440,000 clones, about 90% appearing once. V lost 5 bases and J 7 bases, leaving 23 bases between the germline ends. The CDR3 is 17 amino acids. CDR1 and CDR2 (germline): SEHNR, FQNEAQ (reference sequence).

The sequence came from a woman younger than 35 with acute COVID-19. What was sequenced was PBMCs or T cells enriched from blood (not recorded which). The chain combines TRBV7-9 with TRBJ1-4; tentative D call: TRBD1 (6 bases). This CDR3 is CASSIIITGSASEKLFF. The CDR3 DNA reads TGTGCCAGCAGCATCATAATAACAGGGTCGGCCAGTGAAAAACTGTTTTTT.